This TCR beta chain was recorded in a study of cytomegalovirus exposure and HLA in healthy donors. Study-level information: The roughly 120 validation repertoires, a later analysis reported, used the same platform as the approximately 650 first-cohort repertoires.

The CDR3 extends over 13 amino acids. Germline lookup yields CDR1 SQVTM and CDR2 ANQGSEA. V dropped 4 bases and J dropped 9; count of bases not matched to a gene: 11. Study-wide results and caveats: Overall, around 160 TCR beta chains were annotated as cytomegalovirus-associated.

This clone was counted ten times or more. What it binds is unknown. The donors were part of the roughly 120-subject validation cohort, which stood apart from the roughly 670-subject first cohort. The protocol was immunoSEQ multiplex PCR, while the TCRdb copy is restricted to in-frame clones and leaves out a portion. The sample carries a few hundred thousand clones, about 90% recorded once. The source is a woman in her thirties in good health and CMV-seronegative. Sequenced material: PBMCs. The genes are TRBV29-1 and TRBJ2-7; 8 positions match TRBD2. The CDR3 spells CSVVPGGAFGQYF. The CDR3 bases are TGCAGCGTTGTGCCGGGAGGGGCTTTTGGGCAGTACTTC.